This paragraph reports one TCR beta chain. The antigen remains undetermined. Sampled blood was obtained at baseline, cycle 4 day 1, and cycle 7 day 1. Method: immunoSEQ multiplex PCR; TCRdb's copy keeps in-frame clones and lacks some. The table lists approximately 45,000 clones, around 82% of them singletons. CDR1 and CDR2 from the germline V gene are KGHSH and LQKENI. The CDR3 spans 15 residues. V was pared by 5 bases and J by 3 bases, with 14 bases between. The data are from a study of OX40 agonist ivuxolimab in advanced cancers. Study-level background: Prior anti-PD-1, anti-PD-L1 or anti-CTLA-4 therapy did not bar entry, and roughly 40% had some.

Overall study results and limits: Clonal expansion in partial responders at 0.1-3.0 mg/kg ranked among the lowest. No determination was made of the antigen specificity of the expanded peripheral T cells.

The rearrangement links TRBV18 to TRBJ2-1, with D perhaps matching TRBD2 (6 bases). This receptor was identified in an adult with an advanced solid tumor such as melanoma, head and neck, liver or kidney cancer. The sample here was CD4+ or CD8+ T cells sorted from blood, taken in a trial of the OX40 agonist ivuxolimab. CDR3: CASSGGGGRYNEQFF. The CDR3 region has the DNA TGTGCCAGCTCAGGTGGGGGAGGCCGCTACAATGAGCAGTTCTTC. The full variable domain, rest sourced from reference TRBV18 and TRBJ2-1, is NAGVMQNPRHLVRRRGQEARLRCSPMKGHSHVYWYRQLPEEGLKFMVYLQKENIIDESGMPKERFSAEFPKEGPSILRIQQVVRGDSAAYFCASSGGGGRYNEQFFGPGTRLTVL.